Below are 23 T cell receptor beta chains sequenced from a single sample in a study of T cells in Graves' hyperthyroidism and ophthalmopathy. Researchers amplified the TCR beta CDR3 regions from RNA transcripts. HTBI primers were the set used in a first-round RT-PCR of the TCR CDR3. A single record per CDR3 protein comes from TCRdb applying MiXCR to the multiplex PCR reads. The sample consists of approximately 560,000 distinct CDR3 sequences, approximately 15% of them appearing once. Sequencing was done on a sample of blood. These receptors were taken from a woman in her 30s with Graves' hyperthyroidism.

The V call is TRBV6-5, the J call TRBJ2-1; D remains unclear. The CDR3 length is 16 residues. The germline V gene encodes CDR1 MNHEY and CDR2 SVGAGI. The V and J ends lost 0 bases and 9 bases respectively, with 18 bases between them. The CDR3 bases are TGTGCCAGCAGTTACTCGGGCAGGTCCGACCTAGGTGAGCAGTTCTTC. Translated: CASSYSGRSDLGEQFF.

This clonotype was seen repeatedly, ten times or more. V and J are TRBV18 and TRBJ2-3; D is unclear. This CDR3 region has 12 residues. Germline CDR1 reads KGHSH; CDR2 reads LQKENI. Trimming took off 5 bases at V and 1 base at J, with 4 bases between the two ends. CDR3 nucleotides: TGTGCCAGCTCATCGCGCACAGATACGCAGTATTTT. This translates into CASSSRTDTQYF.

The chain is built from TRBV4-2 and TRBJ1-3; no reliable D call. Germline CDR1 reads LGHNA; CDR2 reads YNFKEQ. V was clipped by 0 bases and J by 0 bases, with 6 bases between them. The CDR3 spans 15 residues. CDR3 nucleotide sequence: TGTGCCAGCAGCCAAGACTACAGCTCTGGAAACACCATATATTTT. It encodes CASSQDYSSGNTIYF.

This clonotype has a count of ten or more. J is TRBJ1-4 and V is TRBV28, with D possibly being TRBD1 (6 bases). There are 15 residues in the CDR3. V gave up 6 bases and J gave up 2 bases, with 13 bases separating them. Germline CDR1 reads MDHEN; CDR2 reads SYDVKM. In DNA form, the CDR3 reads TGTGCCAGCAGCCTTCGGAGGGGGACTAATGAAAAACTGTTTTTT. Translation: CASSLRRGTNEKLFF.

This clonotype was recorded a few times. J is TRBJ1-5 and V is TRBV19; 7 bases are a match to TRBD1. CDR1 is LNHDA and CDR2 is SQIVND in the germline V gene (reference sequence). Losses at the gene ends were 3 bases for V and 0 bases for J; bases not matched to a gene: 2. CDR3 size: 15 residues. As DNA, the CDR3 is TGTGCCAGTAGTATGACAGGGCATAGCAATCAGCCCCAGCATTTT. The encoded protein is CASSMTGHSNQPQHF. Supplemented by reference TRBV19 and TRBJ1-5, the full variable domain reads DGGITQSPKYLFRKEGQNVTLSCEQNLNHDAMYWYRQDPGQGLRLIYYSQIVNDFQKGDIAEGYSVSREKKESFPLTVTSAQKNPTAFYLCASSMTGHSNQPQHFGDGTRLSIL.

There are many counts of this clonotype. The chain recombines TRBV12-3 or TRBV12-4 with TRBJ2-7; 9 nucleotides match TRBD1. This CDR3 region has 13 residues. V lost 1 base to trimming and J lost 7 bases; unmatched junction nucleotides: 2. CDR3 sequence: CASSLGQGEEQYF. DNA of the CDR3: TGTGCCAGCAGTTTAGGACAGGGGGAAGAGCAGTACTTC.

The chain employs TRBV20-1 and TRBJ2-1; 7 bases line up with TRBD1. The CDR3 runs 12 residues. V dropped 7 bases and J dropped 4; count of bases not matched to a gene: 4. The germline gives CDR1 DFQATT, CDR2 SNEGSKA (reference sequence). The CDR3 is CSVQGLYNEQFF. CDR3 nucleotides: TGCAGTGTACAGGGGCTATACAATGAGCAGTTCTTC.

This clonotype has at least ten counts. The rearrangement uses TRBV27 and TRBJ2-7, with D possibly being TRBD1 or TRBD2 (5 bases each). CDR1 is MNHEY and CDR2 is SMNVEV in the germline V gene (reference sequence). V was clipped by 3 bases and J by 2 bases, with 14 bases between them. The CDR3 is 15 amino acids. The CDR3 sequence: CASSFGRGGPYEQYF. CDR3 bases: TGTGCCAGCAGTTTCGGCCGGGGCGGGCCCTACGAGCAGTACTTC.

This clonotype was recorded a few times. This chain uses TRBV27 with TRBJ1-5; 8 bases are shared with TRBD1. V gave up 5 bases and J gave up 11 bases; unmatched junction bases: 23. This CDR3 contains 18 residues. Germline-derived CDR1 and CDR2 are MNHEY and SMNVEV (reference sequence). The CDR3: CASSGDDRGENTRGSQHF. The CDR3 region has the DNA TGTGCCAGCAGTGGGGACGACAGGGGCGAAAATACAAGGGGTTCCCAGCATTTT.

This clonotype came up a few times. The CDR3 bases are TGCGCCAGCAGCGGAACGGGACAGCGAGAGACCCAGTACTTC. Translated: CASSGTGQRETQYF. The V and J genes are TRBV5-1 and TRBJ2-5, with 7 bases matching TRBD1. Losses at the gene ends were 4 bases for V and 4 bases for J; bases not matched to a gene: 7. Per the germline V gene, CDR1 is SGHRS and CDR2 is YFSETQ. The CDR3 totals 14 residues.

At least ten counts were recorded for this clonotype. The genes are TRBV27 and TRBJ2-7; D is undetermined. This CDR3 has 13 amino acids. V gave up 4 bases and J gave up 0 bases, with 7 bases separating them. CDR1 MNHEY and CDR2 SMNVEV come from the germline V gene (reference sequence). The CDR3 DNA follows: TGTGCCAGCAGTTATACAGCCTCCTACGAGCAGTACTTC. It translates to CASSYTASYEQYF.

In this sample, this clonotype turned up a few times. The chain couples TRBV12-5 to TRBJ2-1, with D perhaps matching TRBD2 (6 bases). Trimming took off 6 bases at V and 0 bases at J, with 21 bases between the two ends. This CDR3 comprises 18 residues. Per the germline V gene, CDR1 is LGHNT and CDR2 is FRNRAP. CDR3 residues: CASGPGTSTGDSYNEQFF. The CDR3 region has the DNA TGTGCTAGTGGGCCCGGGACTTCCACCGGGGACTCCTACAATGAGCAGTTCTTC.

This clonotype was picked up many times. The chain joins TRBV18 to TRBJ2-7, with D possibly matching TRBD1 (6 bases). Trimming took 1 base from V and 1 from J, leaving 8 bases between them. This CDR3 comprises 14 residues. CDR1 and CDR2 (germline): KGHSH, LQKENI. CDR3 coding DNA: TGTGCCAGCTCACCACAGAGGGGGTCCTACGAGCAGTACTTC. Protein: CASSPQRGSYEQYF. Full variable domain (outside the CDR3, taken from reference TRBV18 and TRBJ2-7): NAGVMQNPRHLVRRRGQEARLRCSPMKGHSHVYWYRQLPEEGLKFMVYLQKENIIDESGMPKERFSAEFPKEGPSILRIQQVVRGDSAAYFCASSPQRGSYEQYFGPGTRLTVT.

This clonotype came up a few times. J is TRBJ1-2 and V is TRBV12-3 or TRBV12-4; 8 nucleotides agree with TRBD1. The ends lost 5 bases at V and 2 bases at J; junction bases unmatched: 4. The CDR3 contains 14 residues. CDR3 region: CASSQGTGNYGYTF. The CDR3 nucleotides read TGTGCCAGCAGTCAAGGGACAGGCAACTATGGCTACACCTTC.

The chain joins TRBV19 to TRBJ1-1, with D unresolved. The CDR3 has 14 residues. Germline V lookup: CDR1 LNHDA, CDR2 SQIVND (reference sequence). The V end lost 3 bases, the J end lost 2 bases, and 10 bases lay between the germline ends. In DNA form, the CDR3 reads TGTGCCAGTAGTATGGGCCAGGCAAACACTGAAGCTTTCTTT. Its protein product is CASSMGQANTEAFF. The complete variable domain, with remaining parts taken from reference TRBV19 and TRBJ1-1, reads DGGITQSPKYLFRKEGQNVTLSCEQNLNHDAMYWYRQDPGQGLRLIYYSQIVNDFQKGDIAEGYSVSREKKESFPLTVTSAQKNPTAFYLCASSMGQANTEAFFGQGTRLTVV.

This clonotype appeared a few times. This chain connects TRBV19 to TRBJ2-1, with D perhaps matching TRBD1 (5 bases). Germline assignment: CDR1 LNHDA and CDR2 SQIVND (reference sequence). V was shortened by 3 bases and J by 5 bases, with 17 bases between the two germline ends. The CDR3 runs to 16 residues. This CDR3 is CASSMGTGNSHNEQFF. The CDR3 nucleotides read TGTGCCAGTAGTATGGGAACAGGTAACTCTCACAATGAGCAGTTCTTC. Variable domain in full (rest from reference TRBV19 and TRBJ2-1): DGGITQSPKYLFRKEGQNVTLSCEQNLNHDAMYWYRQDPGQGLRLIYYSQIVNDFQKGDIAEGYSVSREKKESFPLTVTSAQKNPTAFYLCASSMGTGNSHNEQFFGPGTRLTVL.

Ten or more counts support this clonotype. The chain recombines TRBV7-9 with TRBJ2-1; 8 bases are a match to TRBD2. Per the germline V gene, CDR1 is SEHNR and CDR2 is FQNEAQ (reference sequence). The CDR3 sequence is 15 residues long. V lost 2 bases and J lost 4; bases outside the gene matches: 4. CDR3 region: CASSLQLADYNEQFF. The CDR3 nucleotides are TGTGCCAGCAGCTTACAACTAGCGGATTACAATGAGCAGTTCTTC. Full variable domain (missing parts from reference TRBV7-9 and TRBJ2-1): DTGVSQNPRHKITKRGQNVTFRCDPISEHNRLYWYRQTLGQGPEFLTYFQNEAQLEKSRLLSDRFSAERPKGSFSTLEIQRTEQGDSAMYLCASSLQLADYNEQFFGPGTRLTVL.

The rearrangement joins TRBV12-3 or TRBV12-4 to TRBJ2-3; D possibly corresponds to TRBD1 (6 bases). The CDR3 is 13 residues long. V gave up 5 bases and J gave up 6 bases, with 12 bases separating them. CDR3 nucleotides: TGTGCCAGCAGTCGTGGACAGCTGGATACGCAGTATTTT. Protein product: CASSRGQLDTQYF.

This chain uses TRBV12-3 or TRBV12-4 with TRBJ1-2; the match to TRBD1 covers 7 bases. With 6 bases clipped from V and 4 bases from J, the junction kept 14 bases outside the gene matches. CDR3 length: 16 amino acids. CDR3 sequence reads: CASSLTPIQGSYGYTF. The CDR3 region has the DNA TGTGCCAGCAGCCTTACCCCAATACAGGGGAGCTATGGCTACACCTTC.

Ten or more counts support this clonotype. V usage is TRBV3-1 and J usage is TRBJ2-4, with unresolved D. Trimming removed 0 bases from V and 1 base from J, with 4 bases in between. CDR3 length: 14 residues. Germline assignment: CDR1 LGHDT and CDR2 YNNKEL (reference sequence). CDR3 bases: TGTGCCAGCAGCCAAGACACGGCCAAAAACATTCAGTACTTC. It encodes CASSQDTAKNIQYF.

The chain recombines TRBV11-1 with TRBJ2-7; D is uncertain. This CDR3 has 14 residues. V gave up 0 bases and J gave up 2 bases, with 8 bases separating them. CDR1 is SGHAT, CDR2 FQDESV, per germline (reference sequence). The CDR3 here is CASSLAISAYEQYF. The CDR3 bases are TGTGCCAGCAGCTTAGCGATCTCAGCCTACGAGCAGTACTTC.

This clonotype came up many times. The V and J genes are TRBV6-2 or TRBV6-3 and TRBJ2-5; 7 bases fit TRBD1. This CDR3 region has 14 residues. Losses at the gene ends were 5 bases for V and 1 base for J; bases not matched to a gene: 4. Looked up from germline, CDR1 is MNHEY and CDR2 is SVGEGT. CDR3 sequence (DNA): TGTGCCAGCAGTACCGGGACAGCCCAAGAGACCCAGTACTTC. Translated: CASSTGTAQETQYF.

CDR3 residues: CASSSPWTSRDTGELFF. DNA for the CDR3: TGTGCCAGCAGTTCCCCATGGACTAGCCGCGACACCGGGGAGCTGTTTTTT. This chain connects TRBV6-1 to TRBJ2-2; 8 nucleotides match TRBD2. The V and J ends lost 5 bases and 3 bases, in that order; junction bases with no gene match: 11. Germline V gene data show CDR1 as MNHNS and CDR2 as SASEGT. The CDR3 has 17 amino acids.